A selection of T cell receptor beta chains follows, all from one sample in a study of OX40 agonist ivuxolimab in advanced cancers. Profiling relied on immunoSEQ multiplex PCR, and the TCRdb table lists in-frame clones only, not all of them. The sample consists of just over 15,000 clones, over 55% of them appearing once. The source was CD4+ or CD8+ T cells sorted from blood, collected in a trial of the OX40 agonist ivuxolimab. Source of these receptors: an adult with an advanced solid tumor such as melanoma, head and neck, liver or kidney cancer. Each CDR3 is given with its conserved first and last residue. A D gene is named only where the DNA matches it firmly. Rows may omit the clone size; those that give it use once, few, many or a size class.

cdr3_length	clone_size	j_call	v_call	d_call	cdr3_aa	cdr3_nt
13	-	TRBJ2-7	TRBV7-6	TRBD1	CASSSDRGHEQYF	TGTGCCAGCAGCTCGGACAGGGGGCATGAGCAGTACTTC
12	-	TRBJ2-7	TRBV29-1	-	CSAGDLHYEQYF	TGCAGCGCCGGGGACCTGCACTACGAGCAGTACTTC
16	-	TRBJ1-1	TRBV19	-	CASSIEIGAGVTEAFF	TGTGCCAGTAGTATAGAGATTGGGGCAGGGGTCACTGAAGCTTTCTTT
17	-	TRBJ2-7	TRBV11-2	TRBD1	CASSLAERTGGLYEQYF	TGTGCCAGCAGCTTAGCGGAACGGACAGGGGGATTGTACGAGCAGTACTTC
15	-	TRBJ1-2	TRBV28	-	CASSLPPGAAIGYTF	TGTGCCAGCAGTCTCCCCCCAGGGGCCGCGATTGGCTACACCTTC
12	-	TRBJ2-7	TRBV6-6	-	CASSYTLYEQYF	TGTGCCAGCAGTTACACACTCTACGAGCAGTACTTC
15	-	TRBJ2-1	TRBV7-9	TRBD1	CASSFEGAGGNEQFF	TGTGCCAGCAGCTTCGAAGGGGCAGGGGGCAATGAGCAGTTCTTC
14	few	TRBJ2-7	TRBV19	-	CASSILGDGAEQYF	TGTGCCAGTAGTATATTGGGGGATGGGGCCGAGCAGTACTTC
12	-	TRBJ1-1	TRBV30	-	CAWRIKNTEAFF	TGTGCCTGGAGAATTAAGAACACTGAAGCTTTCTTT
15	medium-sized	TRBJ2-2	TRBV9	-	CASSPWDAHTGELFF	TGTGCCAGCAGCCCCTGGGACGCCCACACCGGGGAGCTGTTTTTT
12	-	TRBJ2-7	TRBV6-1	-	CASRWTYYEQYF	TGTGCCAGCCGATGGACCTACTACGAGCAGTACTTC
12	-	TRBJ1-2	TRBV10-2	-	CASSETVGGYTF	TGCGCCAGCAGTGAAACGGTCGGAGGCTACACCTTC
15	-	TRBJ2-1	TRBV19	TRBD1	CASKEQGKSYNEQFF	TGTGCCAGCAAAGAACAGGGGAAGTCCTACAATGAGCAGTTCTTC
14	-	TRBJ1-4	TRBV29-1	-	CSVELGDSGEKLFF	TGCAGCGTTGAACTAGGGGATTCCGGTGAAAAACTGTTTTTT
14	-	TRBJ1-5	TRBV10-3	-	CAISEQGTGQPQHF	TGTGCCATCAGTGAACAGGGAACGGGACAGCCCCAGCATTTT
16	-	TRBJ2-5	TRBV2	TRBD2	CASSGVERGGFETQYF	TGTGCCAGCAGTGGTGTCGAGCGGGGGGGTTTCGAGACCCAGTACTTC
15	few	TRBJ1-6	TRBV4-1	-	CASSKRDPDNSPLHF	TGCGCCAGCAGCAAGCGGGACCCAGATAATTCACCCCTCCACTTT
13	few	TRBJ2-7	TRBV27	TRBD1	CASGTANLYEQYF	TGTGCCAGCGGGACAGCAAATCTCTACGAGCAGTACTTC
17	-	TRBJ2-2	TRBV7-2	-	CASSLPHLGRNTGELFF	TGTGCCAGCAGCTTACCCCACCTGGGGCGTAACACCGGGGAGCTGTTTTTT
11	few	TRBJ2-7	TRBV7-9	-	CASSLDYEQYF	TGTGCCAGCAGCTTAGATTACGAGCAGTACTTC
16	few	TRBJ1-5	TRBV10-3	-	CAISDLDSGVNQPQHF	TGTGCCATCAGTGATTTGGATTCGGGGGTCAATCAGCCCCAGCATTTT
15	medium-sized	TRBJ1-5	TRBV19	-	CASSIYQGGNQPQHF	TGTGCCAGTAGTATATACCAGGGTGGCAATCAGCCCCAGCATTTT
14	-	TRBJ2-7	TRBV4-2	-	CASSLRGAGAEQYF	TGTGCCAGCAGCTTGAGGGGGGCAGGGGCCGAGCAGTACTTC
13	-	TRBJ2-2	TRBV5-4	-	CASSPLGAGELFF	TGTGCCAGCAGCCCACTGGGGGCCGGGGAGCTGTTTTTT
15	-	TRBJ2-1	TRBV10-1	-	CASSDKTGTYNEQFF	TGCGCCAGCAGTGACAAGACAGGTACCTACAATGAGCAGTTCTTC
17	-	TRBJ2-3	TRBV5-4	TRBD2	CASRHWTSGFSTDTQYF	TGTGCCAGCCGCCACTGGACTAGCGGGTTTAGCACAGATACGCAGTATTTT
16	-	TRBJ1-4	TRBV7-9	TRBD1	CASSLVSAGGREKLFF	TGTGCCAGCAGCTTAGTCTCGGCAGGGGGCCGAGAAAAACTGTTTTTT
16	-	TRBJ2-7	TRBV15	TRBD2	CATSRDLGGGTYEQYF	TGTGCCACCAGCAGAGATCTTGGCGGGGGAACCTACGAGCAGTACTTC
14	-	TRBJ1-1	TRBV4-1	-	CASSQRIGNTEAFF	TGCGCCAGCAGCCAACGAATCGGTAACACTGAAGCTTTCTTT
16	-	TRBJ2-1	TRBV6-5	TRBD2	CASSYSIAGGHNEQFF	TGTGCCAGCAGTTACTCGATAGCGGGGGGGCATAATGAGCAGTTCTTC
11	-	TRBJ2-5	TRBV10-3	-	CAISVGETQYF	TGTGCCATCAGTGTGGGGGAGACCCAGTACTTC
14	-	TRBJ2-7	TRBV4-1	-	CASSQDLGAYEQYF	TGCGCCAGCAGCCAAGATCTAGGGGCCTACGAGCAGTACTTC
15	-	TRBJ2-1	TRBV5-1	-	CASSFDRISYNEQFF	TGCGCCAGCAGCTTCGACAGAATCTCCTACAATGAGCAGTTCTTC
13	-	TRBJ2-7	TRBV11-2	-	CASSLGSGYEQYF	TGTGCCAGCAGCTTAGGGTCAGGCTACGAGCAGTACTTC
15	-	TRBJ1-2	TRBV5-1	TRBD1	CASSPREGAGYGYTF	TGCGCCAGCAGCCCCAGGGAGGGGGCGGGCTATGGCTACACCTTC
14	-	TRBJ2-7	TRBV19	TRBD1	CASSPGTGAYEQYF	TGTGCCAGTAGTCCGGGGACAGGAGCCTACGAGCAGTACTTC
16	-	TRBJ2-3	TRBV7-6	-	CASSLTSSKFTDTQYF	TGTGCCAGCAGCTTAACTAGCTCGAAGTTCACAGATACGCAGTATTTT
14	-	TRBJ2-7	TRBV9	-	CASSVAASSYEQYF	TGTGCCAGCAGCGTAGCGGCCAGTTCCTACGAGCAGTACTTC
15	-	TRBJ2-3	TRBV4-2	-	CASSRWGEGTDTQYF	TGTGCCAGCAGCCGGTGGGGGGAAGGCACAGATACGCAGTATTTT
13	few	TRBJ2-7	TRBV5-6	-	CASSLGGFYEQYF	TGTGCCAGCAGCTTGGGGGGCTTCTACGAGCAGTACTTC
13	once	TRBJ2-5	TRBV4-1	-	CASSQVLTETQYF	TGCGCCAGCAGCCAAGTGTTGACGGAGACCCAGTACTTC
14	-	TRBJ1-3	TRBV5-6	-	CASTPGGFGNTIYF	TGTGCCAGCACCCCGGGAGGTTTTGGAAACACCATATATTTT
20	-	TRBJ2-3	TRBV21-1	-	CASSTGTSGGPFSDTDTQYF	TGTGCCAGCAGCACCGGGACTAGCGGGGGCCCCTTTTCGGACACAGATACGCAGTATTTT